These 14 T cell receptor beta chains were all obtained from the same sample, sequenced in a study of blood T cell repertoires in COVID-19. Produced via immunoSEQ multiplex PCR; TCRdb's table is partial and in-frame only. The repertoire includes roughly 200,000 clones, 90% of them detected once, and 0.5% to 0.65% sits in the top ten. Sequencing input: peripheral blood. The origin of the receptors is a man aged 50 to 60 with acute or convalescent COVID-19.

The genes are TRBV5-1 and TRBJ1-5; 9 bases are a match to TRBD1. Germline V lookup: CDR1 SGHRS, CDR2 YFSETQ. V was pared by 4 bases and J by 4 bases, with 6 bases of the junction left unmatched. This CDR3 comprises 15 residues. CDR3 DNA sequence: TGCGCCAGCAGCCCCGGACAGGGGACGAATCAGCCCCAGCATTTT. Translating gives CASSPGQGTNQPQHF.

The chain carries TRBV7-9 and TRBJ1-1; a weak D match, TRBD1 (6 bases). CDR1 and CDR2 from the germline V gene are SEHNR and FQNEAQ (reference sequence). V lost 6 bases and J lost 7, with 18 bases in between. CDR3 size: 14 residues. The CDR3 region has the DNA TGTGCCAGCAGTCGACTAGGGGGGGCAGTTGAAGCTTTCTTT. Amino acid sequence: CASSRLGGAVEAFF.

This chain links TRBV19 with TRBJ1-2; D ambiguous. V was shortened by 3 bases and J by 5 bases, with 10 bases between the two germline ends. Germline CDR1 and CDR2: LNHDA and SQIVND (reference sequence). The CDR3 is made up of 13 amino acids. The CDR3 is CASSMMGPYGYTF. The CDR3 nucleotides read TGTGCCAGTAGTATGATGGGCCCTTATGGCTACACCTTC.

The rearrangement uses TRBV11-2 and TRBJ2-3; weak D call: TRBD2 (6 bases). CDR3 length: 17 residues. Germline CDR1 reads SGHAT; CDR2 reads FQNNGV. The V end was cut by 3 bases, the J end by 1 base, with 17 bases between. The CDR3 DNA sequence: TGTGCCAGCAGCTTGGGGATGGGTAGCGGAGGCACAGATACGCAGTATTTT. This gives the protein CASSLGMGSGGTDTQYF.

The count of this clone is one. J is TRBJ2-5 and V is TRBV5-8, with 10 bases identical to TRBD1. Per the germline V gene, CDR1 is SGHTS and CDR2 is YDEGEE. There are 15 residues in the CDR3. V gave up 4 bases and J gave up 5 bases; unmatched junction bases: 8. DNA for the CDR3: TGTGCCAGCAGCCCAGGACAGGGGGGTAGGGAGACCCAGTACTTC. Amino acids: CASSPGQGGRETQYF.

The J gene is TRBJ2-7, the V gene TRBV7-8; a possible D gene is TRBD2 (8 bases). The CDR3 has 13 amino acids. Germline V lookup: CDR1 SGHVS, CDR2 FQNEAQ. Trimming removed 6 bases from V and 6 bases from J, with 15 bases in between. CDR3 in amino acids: CASSHREGAEQYF. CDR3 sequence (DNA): TGTGCCAGCAGTCACCGGGAGGGGGCCGAGCAGTACTTC.

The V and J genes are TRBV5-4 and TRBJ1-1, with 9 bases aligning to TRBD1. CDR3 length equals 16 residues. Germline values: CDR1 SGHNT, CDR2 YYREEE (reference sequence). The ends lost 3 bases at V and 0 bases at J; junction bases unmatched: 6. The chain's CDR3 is CASSYRTGALNTEAFF. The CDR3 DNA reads TGTGCCAGCAGCTACAGGACAGGGGCTCTGAACACTGAAGCTTTCTTT.

The CDR3 reads CASSELGLNQPQHF. CDR3 DNA sequence: TGTGCCAGCAGTGAATTGGGACTCAATCAGCCCCAGCATTTT. V gene TRBV6-1 combines with J gene TRBJ1-5; a possible D gene is TRBD1 (5 bases). The CDR3 has 14 amino acids. Trimming cost V 2 bases and J 3 bases, with 8 bases left between them. Germline CDR1 and CDR2: MNHNS and SASEGT.

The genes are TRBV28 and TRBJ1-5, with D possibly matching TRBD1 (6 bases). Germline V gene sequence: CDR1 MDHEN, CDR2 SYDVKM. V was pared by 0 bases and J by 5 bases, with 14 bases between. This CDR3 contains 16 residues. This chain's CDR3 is CASSLWGRGVHQPQHF. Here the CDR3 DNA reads TGTGCCAGCAGTTTATGGGGCAGGGGTGTCCATCAGCCCCAGCATTTT.

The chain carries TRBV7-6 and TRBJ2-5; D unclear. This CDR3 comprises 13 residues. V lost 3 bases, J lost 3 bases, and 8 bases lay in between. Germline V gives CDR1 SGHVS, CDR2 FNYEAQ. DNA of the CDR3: TGTGCCAGCAGCTTCTCACTTGAAGAGACCCAGTACTTC. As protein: CASSFSLEETQYF. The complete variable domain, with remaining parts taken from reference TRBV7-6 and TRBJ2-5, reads GAGVSQSPRYKVTKRGQDVALRCDPISGHVSLYWYRQALGQGPEFLTYFNYEAQQDKSGLPNDRFSAERPEGSISTLTIQRTEQRDSAMYRCASSFSLEETQYFGPGTRLLVL.

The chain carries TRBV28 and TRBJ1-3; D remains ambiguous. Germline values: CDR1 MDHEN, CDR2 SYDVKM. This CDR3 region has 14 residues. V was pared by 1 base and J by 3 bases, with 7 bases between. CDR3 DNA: TGTGCCAGCAGTTTATCCGGGAGTGGAAACACCATATATTTT. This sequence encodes CASSLSGSGNTIYF.

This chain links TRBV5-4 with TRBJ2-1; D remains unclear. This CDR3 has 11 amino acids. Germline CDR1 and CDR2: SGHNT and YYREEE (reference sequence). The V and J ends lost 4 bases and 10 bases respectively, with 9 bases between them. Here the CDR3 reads CASSTLQEQFF. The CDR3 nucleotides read TGTGCCAGCAGCACCCTCCAGGAGCAGTTCTTC.

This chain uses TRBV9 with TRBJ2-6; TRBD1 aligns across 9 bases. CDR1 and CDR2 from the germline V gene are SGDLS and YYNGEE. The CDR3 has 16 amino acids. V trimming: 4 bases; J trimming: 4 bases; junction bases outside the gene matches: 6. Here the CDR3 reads CASSPGQGSGANVLTF. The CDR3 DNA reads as TGTGCCAGCAGCCCCGGACAGGGGAGCGGGGCCAACGTCCTGACTTTC.

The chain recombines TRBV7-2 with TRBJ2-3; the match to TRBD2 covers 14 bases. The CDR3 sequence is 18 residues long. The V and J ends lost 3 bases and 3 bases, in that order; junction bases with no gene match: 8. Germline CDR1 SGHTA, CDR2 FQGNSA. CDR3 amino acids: CASSFRTSGGWGTDTQYF. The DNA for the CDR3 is TGTGCCAGCAGCTTCCGGACTAGCGGGGGGTGGGGGACAGATACGCAGTATTTT.